The rows below give T cell receptor beta chains drawn from one sample of a study of beta chain features in type 1 diabetes. TCRdb's copy holds only in-frame clones and misses some; the assay was immunoSEQ multiplex PCR. The table records hundreds of thousands of clones, around 15% of them present only once. The sample was naive CD4+ T cells from blood. Receptors were obtained from a man between 18 and 35 years old with type 1 diabetes. Both conserved end residues are part of each CDR3. D genes are given only for firm matches. For some rows the clone size is stated as once, few or many, or as a class when expanded; others skip it.

>TRBV5-1|.|TRBJ1-1|.
CASSLGQANTEAFF
TGCGCCAGCAGCTTGGGACAGGCAAACACTGAAGCTTTCTTT
>TRBV7-2|few|TRBJ2-1|.
CASSLAVNEQFF
TGTGCCAGCAGCTTAGCTGTCAATGAGCAGTTCTTC
>TRBV27|.|TRBJ1-2|TRBD1
CASSQRQGLDYGYTF
TGTGCCAGCAGTCAGAGACAGGGTTTGGACTATGGCTACACCTTC
>TRBV27|few|TRBJ2-2|.
CASSWGQSTGELFF
TGTGCCAGCAGTTGGGGACAAAGCACCGGGGAGCTGTTTTTT
>TRBV7-2|few|TRBJ1-2|.
CASSERDPGGYGYTF
TGTGCCAGCTCGGAACGGGACCCCGGAGGGTATGGCTACACCTTC
>TRBV10-3|.|TRBJ1-6|.
CAISPGNPNSPLHF
TGTGCCATCAGTCCAGGAAATCCAAATTCACCCCTCCACTTT
>TRBV2|.|TRBJ1-5|.
CASGAQGMRQPQHF
TGTGCCAGCGGCGCACAGGGTATGAGGCAGCCCCAGCATTTT
>TRBV7-9|.|TRBJ2-7|TRBD2
CASTGGGYEQYF
TGTGCCAGCACCGGCGGGGGATACGAGCAGTACTTC
>TRBV5-1|once|TRBJ1-4|.
CASSLEGGLTNEKLFF
TGCGCCAGCAGCCTGGAAGGGGGGCTGACTAATGAAAAACTGTTTTTT
>TRBV10-3|few|TRBJ1-6|.
CAITQSNYNSPLHF
TGTGCCATCACCCAATCTAACTATAATTCACCCCTCCACTTT
>TRBV7-2|few|TRBJ1-2|TRBD1
CASSLRTGGRGYTF
TGTGCCAGCAGCCTACGGACAGGGGGACGGGGCTACACCTTC
>TRBV30|.|TRBJ1-3|TRBD1
CAWSLYTRTGSGNTIYF
TGTGCCTGGAGTTTGTACACTAGGACAGGCTCTGGAAACACCATATATTTT
>TRBV18|few|TRBJ2-7|TRBD1
CASSPGTGDYEQYF
TGTGCCAGCTCACCCGGGACAGGGGACTACGAGCAGTACTTC
>TRBV2|few|TRBJ2-7|.
CASSGDVEPYF
TGTGCCAGCAGCGGGGACGTCGAGCCGTACTTC
>TRBV30|.|TRBJ2-5|TRBD1
CAWSAVWTGQETQYF
TGTGCCTGGAGTGCGGTTTGGACAGGGCAAGAGACCCAGTACTTC
>TRBV30|.|TRBJ2-7|.
CAWTVGGTYEQYF
TGTGCCTGGACGGTCGGCGGGACCTACGAGCAGTACTTC
>TRBV9|few|TRBJ1-1|.
CASRATGSTEAFF
TGTGCCAGCAGAGCCACAGGGAGCACTGAAGCTTTCTTT
>TRBV7-9|few|TRBJ2-5|.
CASSTVGETQYF
TGTGCCAGCAGCACCGTTGGAGAGACCCAGTACTTC
>TRBV20-1|.|TRBJ2-3|.
CSATFTDTQYF
TGCAGTGCTACTTTCACAGATACGCAGTATTTT
>TRBV9|.|TRBJ2-5|.
CASSYNQETQYF
TGTGCCAGCAGCTACAACCAAGAGACCCAGTACTTC
>TRBV6-4|.|TRBJ2-1|.
CASREAGRWFF
TGTGCCAGCAGGGAAGCGGGCCGTTGGTTCTTC
>TRBV11-1|few|TRBJ1-6|TRBD1
CASSLDRGRSPLHF
TGTGCCAGCAGCTTGGACAGGGGGCGTTCACCCCTCCACTTT
>TRBV7-2|.|TRBJ2-1|.
CASSSSASYNEQFF
TGTGCCAGCAGCTCCAGCGCCTCCTACAATGAGCAGTTCTTC
>TRBV7-2|few|TRBJ2-1|.
CASSLGAVGMNEQFF
TGTGCCAGCAGCTTAGGGGCGGTCGGTATGAATGAGCAGTTCTTC
>TRBV6-1|.|TRBJ2-5|.
CASSSSSPAAQYF
TGTGCCAGCAGTTCCAGTAGCCCGGCGGCCCAGTACTTC
>TRBV4-2|.|TRBJ2-2|TRBD1
CASSQGRSPDRAANTGELFF
TGTGCCAGCAGCCAAGGCCGTTCCCCGGACAGGGCGGCGAACACCGGGGAGCTGTTTTTT
>TRBV15|.|TRBJ1-1|.
CATSRGPEQENTEAFF
TGTGCCACCAGCAGAGGTCCAGAGCAGGAAAACACTGAAGCTTTCTTT
>TRBV5-8|.|TRBJ2-1|TRBD2
CASSSPGTSGGNEQFF
TGTGCCAGCAGCTCCCCCGGGACTAGCGGGGGTAATGAGCAGTTCTTC
>TRBV2|.|TRBJ2-3|.
CASSGGRRLGTDTQYF
TGTGCCAGCAGTGGGGGCAGAAGGCTAGGCACAGATACGCAGTATTTT
>TRBV7-2|few|TRBJ1-2|TRBD1
CASSQGASGYTF
TGTGCCAGCAGCCAGGGGGCCAGTGGCTACACCTTC
>TRBV19|.|TRBJ2-2|TRBD1
CASSTRDRVGTGELFF
TGTGCCAGTAGTACCCGGGACAGGGTAGGCACCGGGGAGCTGTTTTTT
>TRBV7-9|.|TRBJ1-2|.
CASSLDLLYYGYTF
TGTGCCAGCAGCTTAGATCTTCTTTACTATGGCTACACCTTC
>TRBV9|.|TRBJ2-6|.
CASSVAGLAGANVLTF
TGTGCCAGCAGCGTAGCGGGGTTAGCTGGGGCCAACGTCCTGACTTTC
>TRBV2|.|TRBJ2-3|TRBD2
CASSGHPGSGSGADTQYF
TGTGCCAGCAGTGGACATCCTGGGAGCGGGAGTGGGGCAGATACGCAGTATTTT
>TRBV27|few|TRBJ1-1|.
CASSSTDWNTEAFF
TGTGCCAGCAGTTCCACAGATTGGAACACTGAAGCTTTCTTT
>TRBV2|few|TRBJ2-1|.
CASRDPASEQFF
TGTGCCAGCAGAGACCCTGCCAGTGAGCAGTTCTTC
>TRBV4-2|.|TRBJ2-1|TRBD1
CASNRDRAGDEQFF
TGTGCCAGCAATCGGGACAGGGCAGGGGATGAGCAGTTCTTC
>TRBV7-3|.|TRBJ2-3|TRBD2
CASSPTSGAGLNTQYF
TGTGCCAGCAGCCCGACTAGCGGGGCTGGTTTGAATACGCAGTATTTT
>TRBV29-1|few|TRBJ1-5|.
CSVQGSGNQPQHF
TGCAGCGTACAGGGTTCCGGCAATCAGCCCCAGCATTTT
>TRBV30|few|TRBJ2-2|.
CAWSGSGTGQPNTGELFF
TGTGCCTGGAGTGGGTCAGGGACGGGACAACCAAACACCGGGGAGCTGTTTTTT
>TRBV6-5|few|TRBJ1-5|.
CASSYSMGHQPQHF
TGTGCCAGCAGTTACTCAATGGGGCATCAGCCCCAGCATTTT
>TRBV5-1|.|TRBJ1-1|.
CASSLALTENTEAFF
TGCGCCAGCAGCTTGGCCCTGACAGAAAACACTGAAGCTTTCTTT
>TRBV25-1|few|TRBJ2-7|TRBD1
CASSVQETGGGEQYF
TGTGCCAGCAGTGTACAAGAAACAGGGGGCGGAGAGCAGTACTTC
>TRBV6-5|.|TRBJ1-5|TRBD1
CASSLQGVGQPQHF
TGTGCCAGCAGTTTACAGGGGGTGGGTCAGCCCCAGCATTTT